What follows describes a single TCR beta chain. Its recognized antigen is unknown. Base qualities are missing; no much larger clone stands one base away. Participants in the prospective study were aged roughly 18 to 95 years, lived in 24 United States geographic areas, and enrolled through a virtual design. Cohort assignment in the prospective study relied on participant-reported clinical history from a screening survey and a study questionnaire. Exposed participants had been in contact, within 2 weeks of entering the study, with a person who had a PCR-confirmed or clinician-diagnosed case of COVID-19. Mobile phlebotomists in the prospective study collected whole blood, serum and a nasopharyngeal or oropharyngeal swab from every participant. Prospective study participants could optionally give additional blood draws and questionnaires over a roughly two-month period. Before DNA extraction, blood samples from the prospective study were shipped at room temperature or frozen.

These data originate in a study of blood T cell repertoires in COVID-19 (dated by TCRdb to 2020 to 2022). Describing the broader study: The collaborator samples originated in the United States, Italy and Spain and spanned the acute and convalescent phases of COVID-19. The material from the prospective study consisted of cDNA or gDNA derived from T cells, B-cell-depleted T cells, or PBMCs. Subjects who had been exposed to COVID-19, were actively infected with it, or had recovered from it provided the deeply sampled blood TCRbeta repertoires that made up the dataset. The repertoires were released in a freely available public database intended as a resource for research on the immune response to SARS-CoV-2. Samples came from the ongoing ImmuneRACE study (first 160 participants) plus 1,254 subjects from 6 global collaborators. The sample metadata nearly always contained a de-identified subject ID, COVID-19 status, age in years and sex. Where available, HLA class I and class II types were obtained from metadata supplied by the sample provider rather than from assay-based typing.

What the work shows at the level of the full study, not this receptor alone: Clinical and demographic metadata were provided uncurated, with the amount varying by source and participant.

TCRbeta CDR3 regions were amplified from genomic DNA using the immunoSEQ Assay, a bias-controlled multiplex PCR. Turning to the authors' computational methods: The number of nucleated cells in each sample was estimated from the amplification of reference gene primers within the assay. Sequence reads were collapsed and filtered to measure the absolute abundance of every unique TCRbeta CDR3 rearrangement. Productive Simpson clonality was computed per sample as the square root of Simpson's diversity index over productive rearrangements. TCRdb took this table from immuneACCESS and kept in-frame rearrangements with V and J called. Such tables lack part of the clones; where checked against another copy, unresolved V genes explain under half of the gap, and the rest is unexplained. V, J and clone size are those of that table, while D and trimming were read from the DNA. The sample table holds under 450,000 clones, of which roughly 92% were seen once. Jointly, the top ten make up about 0.9% of the sample.

Its CDR3 holds 16 amino acids, cysteine through phenylalanine. CDR3 DNA is the only sequence kept; it has 48 bases, read in frame from the first base. From a lookup of the germline V gene, CDR1 and CDR2 are SGHRS and YFSETQ. V is trimmed back by 0 bases and J by 8 bases, and the junction contains 10 bases that no gene match accounts for. The TCR originated in a middle-aged woman who had been exposed to COVID-19. Sequencing input: PBMCs or T cells enriched from blood (not recorded which). The chain joins TRBV5-1 to TRBJ1-4, with 7 junctional bases fitting TRBD1. The CDR3 corresponds to CASSLAPGGSQEKLFF. The nucleotide sequence is given as TGCGCCAGCAGCTTGGCTCCAGGGGGAAGTCAGGAAAAACTGTTTTTT.